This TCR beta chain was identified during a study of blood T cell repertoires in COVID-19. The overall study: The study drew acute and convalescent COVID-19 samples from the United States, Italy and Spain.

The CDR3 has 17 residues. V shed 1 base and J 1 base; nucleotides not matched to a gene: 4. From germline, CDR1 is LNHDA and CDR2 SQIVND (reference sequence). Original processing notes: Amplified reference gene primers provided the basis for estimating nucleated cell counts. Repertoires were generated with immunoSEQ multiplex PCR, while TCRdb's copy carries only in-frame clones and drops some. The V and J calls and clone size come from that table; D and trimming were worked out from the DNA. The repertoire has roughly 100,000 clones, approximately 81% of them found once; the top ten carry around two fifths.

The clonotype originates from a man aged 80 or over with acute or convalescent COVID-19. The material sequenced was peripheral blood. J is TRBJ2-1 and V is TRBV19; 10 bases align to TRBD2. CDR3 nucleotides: TGTGCCAGTAGTATAGGCGTAGCGGGAGGTTCCTACAATGAGCAGTTCTTC. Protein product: CASSIGVAGGSYNEQFF.